The entry below describes one TCR beta chain. Its specific antigen is unknown. The record has no base qualities; no much larger clone is one base away. The record originates from a study of cytomegalovirus exposure and HLA in healthy donors (dated by TCRdb to 2016 to 2017). As for the study more broadly: In an earlier analysis of approximately 640 of the donors, 276 Gb of sequence data and some 100 million unique TCR beta sequences from 150 million to 200 million T cells were reported. An early release covering roughly 640 HLA-typed donors comprised 250 to 350 gigabases of sequencing data and about 90 million unique TCR sequences. The genetic ancestry cluster associated with self-reported Caucasian donors included over 65% of the approximately 410 genotyped donors. The study aimed to test whether cataloging public T cell receptors could reveal signatures of past pathogen exposure. Using immunosequencing, the study profiled T cell repertoires from around 670 subjects and related those repertoires to cytomegalovirus serostatus. A separate validation cohort of 100 to 150 different subjects was used in addition to the approximately 640-subject first cohort. High-throughput TCR immunosequencing, statistical association of individual TCRs with disease status, and machine learning were combined to predict cytomegalovirus infection status. In a later analysis, previously published TCR beta repertoires from 670 or so donors were re-analyzed and high-resolution HLA genotyping was added so that TCR occurrence patterns could be studied. The later analysis used no new phenotypic data to find candidate immune exposures, relying instead on TCR beta sequences and their occurrence across donors. An earlier analysis of roughly 580 of the donors used high-throughput TCR beta sequencing to judge whether each TCR beta V gene segment behaved as functional or pseudogenic. Donor age, sex, ethnicity and CMV serostatus were collected together with the repertoire data. A later genetic analysis took genome-wide SNP genotypes for about three fifths of the roughly 670 donors and used that subset as a discovery cohort. Every discovery cohort repertoire had been produced on one sequencing platform. HLA typing included class I and class II loci at four-digit resolution. Typing coverage differed by locus: A, B, C, DRB1 and DQB1 were typed in roughly 620-630 donors, DQA1 in about 550, DPA1 in some 610, and DPB1 in approximately 450. Four to six DR-DQ haplotypes were handled as single units for association and clustering, since linkage in the cohort was strong. On average, roughly 240,000 unique TCR beta nucleotide sequences were sequenced per donor among a few hundred genotyped donors of the cohort, with roughly 18% of those sequences being non-productive.

The cohort consisted of 670 or so healthy bone marrow donors. At the time of sampling, every cohort member was nominally healthy, though immune exposures that went unrecorded were likely present. The donor was CMV seronegative and belonged to the group of around 400 seronegative cohort members. Each donor provided a peripheral blood sample, and peripheral blood mononuclear cells were used for TCR beta sequencing. Genomic DNA extraction from the blood cell samples was performed with the Qiagen DNeasy Blood Extraction Kit. The full study reports these points: Because counts were too low, roughly 18 rarely observed V segments, including chromosome 9 orphons, were left out of the earlier analysis of over 550 of the donors. Broadly in line with IMGT annotations, most TCR beta V segments showed up in productive rearrangements about 87% or about 30% of the time in an earlier analysis of around 600 of the donors. In a later analysis, several top co-occurrence clusters were reported to appear linked to parvovirus B19, influenza, CMV and Epstein-Barr virus. Strong co-occurrence of HLA alleles, especially DR and DQ, made assigning TCR associations to individual alleles difficult. Linkage disequilibrium might explain the correlated functional status among segregating V segments, but an unknown experimental factor could not be excluded. Three of the identified cytomegalovirus-associated TCR beta chains were confirmed in vitro to be specific for cytomegalovirus antigens. In a later analysis, HLA-associated TCR beta chains were found to be more clonally expanded and to have lower generation probabilities than equally common non-associated chains. Sequencing depth was assumed to be roughly uniform across donors in the presence/absence analyses, though that assumption may not hold. Cytomegalovirus status was reported to be diagnosed by the classifier with high specificity and sensitivity in both the original and validation cohorts. A later analysis found that TCR association rates varied across HLA loci, with DRB1 alleles showing the most associated TCRs and HLA-C alleles the fewest. The study listed 164 TCR beta chains as associated with cytomegalovirus. Only TCR beta chains were sequenced in this cohort, and the absence of alpha or paired-chain data limited detectable features. CMV serostatus was the only immune exposure information available for the cohort. According to a later analysis, most CMV-associated TCR beta chains appeared to be HLA-restricted, and the HLA associations seemed to be driven largely by CMV exposure. It was suggested by the authors that the approach could potentially be generalized to other disease states and immunological phenotypes. A further reported finding was that TCR beta sequences accurately predicted the HLA-A and HLA-B alleles for most subjects in the first cohort. Because HLA typing was unavailable for some donors at each locus, only the typed subset was used in association tests. According to a later genetic analysis, donors in an Asian-associated ancestry cluster had fewer N-insertions in productive TCRs than the approximately 670-donor mean. An association between a missense DCLRE1C variant and V-gene and J-gene trimming of TCR beta chains was found in a later genetic analysis and replicated in an independent cohort. Because the 87-base-pair reads could not distinguish some IMGT-functional V segments, including TRBV6-2 and TRBV6-3, those segments were excluded. A group of highly shared sequence variants was considered likely to be a technical artifact of the sequencing pipeline. Most TCR sequences were seen in very few donors, while some public TCRs were found in many individuals. In a later analysis, more than 15,000 TCR beta sequences were associated with specific HLA alleles at a false discovery rate of 0.05.

As encoded in the germline V gene, CDR1 is SGHAT while CDR2 is FQNNGV. The trim is 3 bases for V and 3 bases for J, with a gap of 11 bases between the germline ends. Its CDR3 holds 14 amino acids, cysteine through phenylalanine. Only CDR3 DNA is held: 42 bases, read in frame from base 1. Library creation used the immunoSEQ multiplex PCR assay. The multiplex PCR relied on a mix of 60 forward primers for TCR Vbeta segments and 13 reverse primers for TCR Jbeta segments. The CDR3 region of rearranged TCR beta genes was amplified from genomic DNA with a multiplex PCR assay. The amplified TCR beta libraries were sequenced on the Illumina HiSeq System as 87-base-pair reads. The study's own analysis went as follows. Across the 700 or so repertoires, a later analysis counted 80 million or so unique TCR beta chains, roughly 11 million of which were shared by at least two donors. Raw reads were error-corrected and collapsed into unique sequences with a nearest-neighbor algorithm that merged closely related sequences to remove PCR and sequencing errors. CDR3 sequences were aligned to IMGT reference sequences to assign V, D and J gene segments. Each retained sequence needed at least a six-nucleotide match to both a V gene segment and a J gene segment. A rearrangement was called productive if the CDR3 had no stop codons and remained in frame with V and J, and every other rearrangement was called non-productive. Following IMGT convention, CDR3 was defined as the stretch from the second conserved V-encoded cysteine up to the conserved J-encoded phenylalanine. The earlier analysis of about 560 of the donors excluded any sequence lacking an unambiguous match to a single V gene segment. An earlier analysis of almost 600 of the donors classified V segments as functional when productive rearrangements were above 56.7% and as segregating when the standard deviation between donors was above 5%. A statistical classification framework was built to diagnose cytomegalovirus status from the catalog of TCR beta chain sequences. In a later analysis, V and J genes were assigned by comparing TCR nucleotide sequences against IMGT/GENE-DB human TR gene sequences. A later analysis assigned CDR3 sequences and most-parsimonious VDJ recombination scenarios with the TCRdist pipeline. In a later analysis, each TCR beta chain was defined by its CDR3 amino acid sequence together with its V-gene family, and reads without a unique V-gene family were excluded. In a later analysis, a few hundred highly shared, low-generation-probability nucleotide sequences were removed to address suspected cross-contamination and a sequencing artifact. In a later analysis, a clonal expansion index for each public chain was calculated from normalized within-repertoire ranks of inferred template counts. In a later analysis, generation probabilities were computed with a VDJ recombination model fitted to out-of-frame rearrangements, and the resulting probabilities were checked against IGoR. In a later analysis, hypergeometric tests were used to score TCR-TCR, TCR-HLA and TCR-CMV co-occurrence, with a repertoire-size bias correction applied to TCR pairs. False discovery rates were estimated in a later analysis by permuting HLA or CMV assignments 20 times. In a later analysis, co-occurring TCRs were grouped using DBSCAN, and TCRdist sequence similarity was added for clustering within HLA-allele-positive subsets. Repertoires with fewer than 30,000 or more than 120,000 public chains, plus five repertoires with anomalous nucleotide sharing, were excluded from co-occurrence clustering. TCRdb obtained this table from immuneACCESS and retained in-frame rearrangements with V and J assigned. These tables miss some clones; where compared with another copy, unresolved V genes account for less than half of the shortfall, and the remainder is unexplained. The DNA gave D and trimming, while V, J and clone size come from that table. The sample data list 140,000 to 150,000 clones, and 65% to 80% of these were observed just once. Approximately 3.8% of the sample is in the top ten clones.

The sequence derives from a male donor in good health and CMV-seronegative. The chain links TRBV11-2 with TRBJ1-1; TRBD1 is a possible D gene, resting on 5 matching bases. The sequenced sample consisted of PBMCs. The DNA is as follows: TGTGCCAGCAGCTTTAGGGGTGGGTACACTGAAGCTTTCTTT. Its protein product is CASSFRGGYTEAFF.